This T cell receptor beta chain was sequenced in a study of blood T cell repertoires in COVID-19. Study summary: The samples span acute and convalescent COVID-19 from the United States, Italy and Spain. In each case, the material was cDNA or gDNA derived from T cells, B-cell-depleted T cells, or PBMCs.

In the original analysis: Amplification with reference gene primers provided the estimates of nucleated cell counts. This table comes from immunoSEQ multiplex PCR, and its TCRdb copy is limited to in-frame clones, with some not included. V and J calls and clone size are as listed in that table; D and trimming were resolved from the DNA. Seen here are hundreds of thousands of clones, over 80% observed once, and the top ten hold around 6%. Patients at the Seattle site were enrolled during active infection and followed longitudinally. This CDR3 spans 15 amino acids. The J segment lost 6 bases and the V segment lost 6 bases, leaving 10 bases of the junction unmatched. CDR1 and CDR2 from the germline V gene are MNHEY and SMNVEV (reference sequence).

Sequencing input: peripheral blood. The receptor was isolated from a woman in her fifties or sixties with COVID-19, enrolled during active disease. This rearrangement joins TRBV27 to TRBJ2-7; 11 bases align to TRBD2. CDR3 nucleotide sequence: TGTGCCAGCAGGACCCGACTAGCGGGACTCAGCGAGCAGTACTTC. Protein product: CASRTRLAGLSEQYF.